This T cell receptor (beta chain) derives from a study of T cell clonality in common variable immunodeficiency. Study-level findings and limits: In common variable immunodeficiency, TCR beta chains reportedly carried fewer deletions and N-nucleotide insertions.

At least ten counts were recorded for this clone. As yet, its antigen is unknown. The DNA ends 3 residues before the CDR3 does, and the rest of the CDR3 is filled in from the germline J gene. V lost 9 bases, J lost 6 bases, and 17 bases stayed unmatched. CDR1 and CDR2 (germline): SGDLS, YYNGEE. The CDR3 covers 16 residues. CVID subjects had received replacement immunoglobulin for at least one year. The assay was immunoSEQ multiplex PCR, and TCRdb's table has in-frame clones only and misses some. The sample has about 26,000 clones, none seen only once. This chain joins TRBV9 and TRBJ2-7, with 11 positions matching TRBD2. The sample taken for sequencing was peripheral blood mononuclear cells. The TCR originated in a human donor with common variable immunodeficiency. The part of the CDR3 DNA that was read is TGTGCCAACTTGCGGCTAGCGGGAGGCAACCAAAGCGAG. Its protein is CANLRLAGGNQSE. The CDR3, in full, reads CANLRLAGGNQSEQYF.